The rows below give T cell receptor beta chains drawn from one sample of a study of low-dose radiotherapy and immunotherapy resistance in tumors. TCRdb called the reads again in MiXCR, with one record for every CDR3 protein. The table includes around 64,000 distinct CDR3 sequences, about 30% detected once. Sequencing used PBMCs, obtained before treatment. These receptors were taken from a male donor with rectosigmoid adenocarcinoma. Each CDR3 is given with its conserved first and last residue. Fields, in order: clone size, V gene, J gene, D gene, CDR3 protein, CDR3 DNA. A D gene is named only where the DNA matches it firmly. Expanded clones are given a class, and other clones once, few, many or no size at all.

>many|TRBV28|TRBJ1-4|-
CASSFRLKVLNEKLFF
TGTGCCAGCAGTTTCCGCTTAAAGGTTTTGAATGAAAAACTGTTTTTT
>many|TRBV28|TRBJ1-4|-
CASSSGENRDEKLFF
TGTGCCAGCAGTTCCGGAGAGAACAGAGATGAAAAACTGTTTTTT
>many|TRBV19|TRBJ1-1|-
CASSLSANTEAFF
TGTGCCAGTAGCCTGAGTGCGAACACTGAAGCTTTCTTT
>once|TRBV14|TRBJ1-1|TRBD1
CASSQAYQGGTEAFF
TGTGCCAGCAGCCAAGCTTACCAGGGGGGAACTGAAGCTTTCTTT
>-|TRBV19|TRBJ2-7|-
CASSHPQGYEQYF
TGTGCCAGTAGTCATCCACAGGGCTACGAGCAGTACTTC
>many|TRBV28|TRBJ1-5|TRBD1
CASSSMGQAGWPQHF
TGTGCCAGCAGTTCGATGGGACAGGCGGGGTGGCCCCAGCATTTT
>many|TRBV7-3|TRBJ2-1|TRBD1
CASSSQAAGTGLNEQFF
TGTGCCAGCAGCTCCCAGGCAGCCGGGACAGGCCTAAATGAGCAGTTCTTC
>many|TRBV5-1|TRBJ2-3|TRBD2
CASSRGLAGGPGDTQYF
TGCGCCAGCAGCCGGGGACTAGCGGGGGGGCCCGGCGATACGCAGTATTTT
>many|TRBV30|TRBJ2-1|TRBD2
CAWVGLAGFYNEQFF
TGTGCCTGGGTGGGACTAGCCGGTTTTTACAATGAGCAGTTCTTC
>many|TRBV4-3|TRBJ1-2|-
CASKGWGANYGYTF
TGCGCCAGCAAGGGGTGGGGGGCGAACTATGGCTACACCTTC
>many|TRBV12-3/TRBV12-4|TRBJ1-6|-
CASTSTQNSPLHF
TGTGCCAGCACCTCGACGCAAAATTCACCCCTCCACTTT
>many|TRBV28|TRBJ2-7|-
CASSPVGRGDYEQYF
TGTGCCAGCAGCCCGGTTGGCAGGGGGGACTACGAGCAGTACTTC
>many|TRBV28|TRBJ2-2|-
CASSGRPNTGELFF
TGTGCCAGCAGTGGGAGACCGAACACCGGGGAGCTGTTTTTT
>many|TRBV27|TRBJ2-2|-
CASSLAGTRGTGELFF
TGTGCCAGCAGTCTAGCCGGGACCCGGGGCACCGGGGAGCTGTTTTTT
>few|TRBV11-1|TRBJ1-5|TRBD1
CASSSGTAENQPQHF
TGTGCCAGCAGCTCTGGGACAGCGGAGAATCAGCCCCAGCATTTT
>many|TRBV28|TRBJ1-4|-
CASSLYPPTGDNEKLFF
TGTGCCAGCAGTTTATACCCCCCGACGGGAGACAATGAAAAACTGTTTTTT
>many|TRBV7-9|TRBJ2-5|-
CASESGGIRETQYF
TGTGCCAGCGAAAGTGGGGGGATTAGAGAGACCCAGTACTTC
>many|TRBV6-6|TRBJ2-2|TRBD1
CASSYSHPRTGRRDTGELFF
TGTGCCAGCAGTTACTCCCACCCACGGACAGGGAGGCGGGACACCGGGGAGCTGTTTTTT
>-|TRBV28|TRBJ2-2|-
CASRPGFYGELFFFF
-
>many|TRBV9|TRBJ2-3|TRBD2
CASSAGLAGDADTQYF
TGTGCCAGCAGCGCGGGACTAGCGGGAGATGCAGATACGCAGTATTTT
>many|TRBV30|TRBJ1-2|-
CAWSRDLGGYGYTF
TGTGCCTGGAGTCGGGACCTCGGCGGGTATGGCTACACCTTC
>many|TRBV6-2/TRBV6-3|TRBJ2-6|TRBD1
CASSDQGAGANVLTF
TGTGCCAGCAGTGACCAGGGGGCTGGGGCCAACGTCCTGACTTTC
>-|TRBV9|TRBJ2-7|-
CASSVASPSYEQYF
TGTGCCAGCAGCGTAGCCTCACCCTCCTACGAGCAGTACTTC
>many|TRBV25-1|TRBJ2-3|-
CASSASDTQYF
TGTGCCAGCAGTGCTTCGGATACGCAGTATTTT
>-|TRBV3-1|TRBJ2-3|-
CASRKASTDTQYF
TGTGCCAGCAGGAAGGCTAGCACAGATACGCAGTATTTT
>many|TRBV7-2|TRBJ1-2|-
CASSLAFGSGGYTF
TGTGCCAGCAGCTTAGCGTTCGGGTCGGGAGGCTACACCTTC
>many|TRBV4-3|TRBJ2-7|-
CASSQTGASEQEQYF
TGCGCCAGCAGCCAGACCGGGGCTTCGGAGCAGGAGCAGTACTTC
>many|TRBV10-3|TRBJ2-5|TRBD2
CAISAGGSGETQYF
TGTGCCATCAGTGCGGGAGGGTCTGGTGAGACCCAGTACTTC
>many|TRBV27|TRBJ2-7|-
CASSSQMPYEQYF
TGTGCCAGCAGTTCCCAAATGCCCTACGAGCAGTACTTC
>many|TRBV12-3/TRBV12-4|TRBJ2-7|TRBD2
CASSPTGGLAGTYEQYF
TGTGCCAGCAGTCCCACAGGGGGACTAGCGGGAACGTACGAGCAGTACTTC
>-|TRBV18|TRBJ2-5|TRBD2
CASSPRLAGVETQYF
TGTGCCAGCTCACCACGACTAGCGGGAGTGGAGACCCAGTACTTC
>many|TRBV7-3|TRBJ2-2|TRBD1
CASSLSWDRAKAGELFF
TGTGCCAGCAGCTTAAGTTGGGACAGGGCGAAGGCCGGGGAGCTGTTTTTT
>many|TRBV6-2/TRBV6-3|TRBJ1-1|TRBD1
CASKIGQGRTEAFF
TGTGCCAGCAAAATAGGACAGGGGAGGACTGAAGCTTTCTTT
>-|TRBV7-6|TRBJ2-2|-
CAPPRTSALVTGELFF
TGTGCCCCCCCTCGGACTTCAGCCCTCGTCACCGGGGAGCTGTTTTTT
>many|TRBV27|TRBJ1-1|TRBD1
CASSSGGNTEAFF
TGTGCCAGCAGTTCAGGGGGCAACACTGAAGCTTTCTTT
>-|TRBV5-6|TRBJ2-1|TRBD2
CASSLEIAGGPGSYNEQFF
TGTGCCAGCAGCTTGGAGATAGCGGGAGGGCCCGGCTCCTACAATGAGCAGTTCTTC
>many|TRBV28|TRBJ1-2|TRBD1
CASSADRAGYTF
TGTGCCAGCAGTGCGGACAGGGCTGGCTACACCTTC
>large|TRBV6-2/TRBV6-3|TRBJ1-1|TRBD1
CASPTGESTEAFF
TGTGCCAGTCCGACAGGGGAGAGCACTGAAGCTTTCTTT
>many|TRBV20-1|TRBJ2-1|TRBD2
CSAPPRTSRNEQFF
TGCAGTGCCCCTCCTAGGACTAGCCGGAATGAGCAGTTCTTC
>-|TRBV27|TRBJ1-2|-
CASSLGGHIYGYTF
TGTGCCAGCAGTTTGGGGGGACACATCTATGGCTACACCTTC
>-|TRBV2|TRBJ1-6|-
CASLPGERGSPLHF
TGTGCCAGCTTGCCGGGGGAGCGGGGTTCACCCCTCCACTTT
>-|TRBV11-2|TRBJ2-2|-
CASSLEPGGRELFF
TGTGCCAGCAGCTTAGAACCAGGCGGCCGGGAGCTGTTTTTT
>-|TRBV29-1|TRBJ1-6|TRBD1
CSVDTGENSPLHF
TGCAGCGTTGATACAGGGGAAAATTCACCCCTCCACTTT